This T cell receptor beta chain derives from a study of B cell selection in AIRE deficiency. To note about this clone: The antigen is not known.

Germline V gene lookup returns CDR1 KGHSH and CDR2 LQKENI. V lost 4 bases, J lost 1 base, and 10 bases lay in between. CDR3 length: 14 residues. Clones were read by immunoSEQ multiplex PCR, and TCRdb kept only the in-frame ones, dropping some. The repertoire holds 20,000 to 25,000 clones, around 90% seen once, with 1.4% in the top ten. Study-level findings and limits: Around 30% of healthy-shared Treg TCRbeta sequences appeared in patient Tconv cells. Only about 9% of 3,500 to 4,500 shared Treg sequences were patient-specific; roughly 30% healthy-specific.

Regulatory T cells were sorted as CD4+CD25hiCD127low/negative cells. The sequence derives from a human donor in good health. This chain connects TRBV18 to TRBJ2-5; D may correspond to TRBD1 or TRBD2 (5 bases each). Sequencing was carried out using CD4+CD25+ Tregs sorted from PBMCs. CDR3 nucleotide sequence: TGTGCCAGCTCACGCGCCGGGACCCAAGAGACCCAGTACTTC. Translating gives CASSRAGTQETQYF. The variable domain in full, with the rest retrieved from reference TRBV18 and TRBJ2-5, is NAGVMQNPRHLVRRRGQEARLRCSPMKGHSHVYWYRQLPEEGLKFMVYLQKENIIDESGMPKERFSAEFPKEGPSILRIQQVVRGDSAAYFCASSRAGTQETQYFGPGTRLLVL.